This TCR beta chain was sequenced for a study of OX40 agonist ivuxolimab in advanced cancers. Study overall: Across the patients, intravenous ivuxolimab was delivered every 2 weeks at 0.01 to 10 mg/kg.

This CDR3 is 15 amino acids long. From germline, CDR1 is SGDLS and CDR2 YYNGEE. Trimming shortened V by 4 bases and J by 1 base, and 14 bases separated the two germline ends. Clones were sequenced by immunoSEQ multiplex PCR, and TCRdb holds only the in-frame ones, with some missing. The data show approximately 70,000 clones, just under 95% seen once. The origin of this receptor is an adult with an advanced solid tumor such as melanoma, head and neck, liver or kidney cancer. Sequencing was performed on CD4+ or CD8+ T cells sorted from blood, taken in a trial of the OX40 agonist ivuxolimab. This chain connects TRBV9 to TRBJ1-1; D remains ambiguous. Here the CDR3 DNA reads TGTGCCAGCAGCCCCCAAAGCGGCCGGAACACTGAAGCTTTCTTT. This codes for CASSPQSGRNTEAFF.